A single sample gave rise to the 26 T cell receptor beta chains below, sequenced in a study of Ad26.COV2.S vaccination and SARS-CoV-2 variants. Sequenced by immunoSEQ multiplex PCR; TCRdb stores in-frame clones only, minus some. The sample holds over 250,000 clones, about 89% seen once. Documented treatment: about 20 received Ad26.COV2.S at low or high dose, single or two shots; roughly 5 received placebo; per-sample allocation not given. On day 63 after the first injection, vaccine and placebo recipients gave samples. This specimen consisted of peripheral blood, obtained in a trial of Ad26.COV2.S vaccine versus placebo. The receptors were sampled from a person between 18 and 60 years old who received the Ad26.COV2.S COVID-19 vaccine or a placebo.

The genes are TRBV19 and TRBJ2-3; 9 nucleotides agree with TRBD2. The V gene end was trimmed by 3 bases and the J gene end by 0 bases; junction bases not matched to a gene: 7. The germline gives CDR1 LNHDA, CDR2 SQIVND (reference sequence). This CDR3 has 17 residues. The CDR3: CASSMRLAGFSTDTQYF. DNA of the CDR3: TGTGCCAGTAGTATGAGGCTAGCGGGATTTAGCACAGATACGCAGTATTTT.

The chain uses TRBV5-4 and TRBJ2-4; D not resolved. The ends were cut back, 2 bases at V and 0 bases at J, with 12 bases in the middle. The CDR3 length is 16 residues. Germline CDR1 is SGHNT and CDR2 is YYREEE (reference sequence). This CDR3 is CASSFPDGLAKNIQYF. The DNA for the CDR3 is TGTGCCAGCAGCTTCCCAGACGGGCTAGCCAAAAACATTCAGTACTTC.

The rearrangement uses TRBV6-5 and TRBJ1-5, with D possibly matching TRBD1 (6 bases). V was shortened by 10 bases and J by 0 bases, with 10 bases between the two germline ends. CDR1 and CDR2 from the germline V gene are MNHEY and SVGAGI. CDR3 length: 13 amino acids. In DNA form, the CDR3 reads TGTGCCACCCACAGGGCTAGCAATCAGCCCCAGCATTTT. Translated, it gives CATHRASNQPQHF.

The chain combines TRBV19 with TRBJ2-1; TRBD1 matches at 8 bases. Germline V gene data show CDR1 as LNHDA and CDR2 as SQIVND (reference sequence). This CDR3 is 14 amino acids long. The J segment lost 5 bases and the V segment lost 4 bases, leaving 4 bases of the junction unmatched. The CDR3 DNA follows: TGTGCCAGTAGTAGAGGACAGGGAGACAATGAGCAGTTCTTC. Its translation is CASSRGQGDNEQFF.

V is TRBV6-2 or TRBV6-3 and J is TRBJ2-4; D may be TRBD1 or TRBD2 (6 bases each). CDR1 MNHEY and CDR2 SVGEGT come from the germline V gene. The CDR3 has 15 residues. The V and J ends lost 4 bases and 9 bases respectively, with 19 bases between them. The CDR3 region is CASSSRRLGGGIQYF. The CDR3 DNA reads as TGTGCCAGCAGTTCCCGGAGACTGGGGGGCGGCATTCAGTACTTC.

This rearrangement joins TRBV2 to TRBJ1-2, with D tentatively TRBD1 (6 bases). Germline V gene data show CDR1 as SNHLY and CDR2 as FYNNEI. V was cut by 8 bases and J by 7 bases, with 17 bases left in between. This CDR3 has 13 residues. The CDR3 protein is CASGALIGGGYTF. For the CDR3, the DNA is TGTGCCAGCGGAGCATTAATAGGGGGTGGCTACACCTTC. Full variable domain (remainder filled in from reference TRBV2 and TRBJ1-2): EPEVTQTPSHQVTQMGQEVILRCVPISNHLYFYWYRQILGQKVEFLVSFYNNEISEKSEIFDDQFSVERPDGSNFTLKIRSTKLEDSAMYFCASGALIGGGYTFGSGTRLTVV.

The V call is TRBV6-4, the J call TRBJ1-5; weak D call: TRBD1 (6 bases). Trimming removed 4 bases from V and 3 bases from J, with 19 bases in between. Germline V gene data show CDR1 as MRHNA and CDR2 as SNTAGT. The CDR3 is 17 residues long. The CDR3: CASSVSQGQGNNQPQHF. For the CDR3, the DNA is TGTGCCAGCAGTGTGAGCCAGGGGCAGGGTAACAATCAGCCCCAGCATTTT.

V gene TRBV11-2 combines with J gene TRBJ2-1, with TRBD2 as a possible D gene (6 bases). The germline CDR1 and CDR2 sequences are SGHAT and FQNNGV. The CDR3 is 15 amino acids. Trimming took off 1 base at V and 5 bases at J, with 12 bases between the two ends. The CDR3 reads CASSLGTGLDNEQFF. Here the CDR3 DNA reads TGTGCCAGCAGCTTAGGGACGGGACTCGACAATGAGCAGTTCTTC. Filled out from reference TRBV11-2 and TRBJ2-1, the complete variable domain reads EAGVAQSPRYKIIEKRQSVAFWCNPISGHATLYWYQQILGQGPKLLIQFQNNGVVDDSQLPKDRFSAERLKGVDSTLKIQPAKLEDSAVYLCASSLGTGLDNEQFFGPGTRLTVL.

The chain joins TRBV4-1 to TRBJ1-5, with 12 positions matching TRBD1. Germline-derived CDR1 and CDR2 are MGHRA and YSYEKL. The CDR3 length is 17 residues. The junction had 7 bases not matched to a gene; V was cut back by 0 bases and J by 7 bases. CDR3 nucleotide sequence: TGCGCCAGCAGCCAAGAGGGACAGGGGGCGCGGGGACAGCCCCAGCATTTT. This gives the protein CASSQEGQGARGQPQHF.

J is TRBJ2-1 and V is TRBV5-1, with a weak D call TRBD2 (5 bases). Trimming took off 4 bases at V and 1 base at J, with 9 bases between the two ends. The CDR3 has 14 residues. Germline CDR1 and CDR2: SGHRS and YFSETQ. The CDR3 nucleotides read TGCGCCAGCAGCGTCGGACTTTCCTACAATGAGCAGTTCTTC. Encoded protein: CASSVGLSYNEQFF.

The chain employs TRBV27 and TRBJ2-7; no clear D gene. The CDR3 is made up of 15 amino acids. The V gene's germline CDR1 is MNHEY and CDR2 SMNVEV (reference sequence). The V end was cut by 0 bases, the J end by 0 bases, with 9 bases between. CDR3 residues: CASSLSAARSYEQYF. In DNA, the CDR3 is TGTGCCAGCAGTTTATCGGCAGCGCGCTCCTACGAGCAGTACTTC.

The chain carries TRBV19 and TRBJ2-2, with D possibly being TRBD1 or TRBD2 (5 bases each). Germline CDR1 LNHDA, CDR2 SQIVND (reference sequence). The V and J ends lost 7 bases and 4 bases respectively, with 16 bases between them. This CDR3 contains 15 residues. The CDR3 reads CASTGNSQGTGELFF. CDR3 DNA: TGTGCCAGTACGGGGAACAGCCAGGGCACCGGGGAGCTGTTTTTT.

The rearrangement links TRBV30 to TRBJ1-5, with unresolved D. The germline V and J ends were trimmed by 3 bases and 6 bases, with 12 bases remaining between them. This CDR3 contains 13 residues. The V gene's germline CDR1 is GTSNPN and CDR2 SVGIG (reference sequence). The CDR3 spells CAWRGREGQPQHF. CDR3 bases: TGTGCCTGGAGGGGTCGCGAAGGTCAGCCCCAGCATTTT.

The chain recombines TRBV19 with TRBJ2-1, with D unclear. V was trimmed by 3 bases and J by 7 bases, leaving 7 bases between them. The length of the CDR3 is 12 residues. Germline V gene sequence: CDR1 LNHDA, CDR2 SQIVND (reference sequence). CDR3 DNA: TGTGCCAGTAGTATCCGGCTGAATGAGCAGTTCTTC. This translates into CASSIRLNEQFF.

The J gene is TRBJ2-3, the V gene TRBV7-6; D gene unclear. Germline V CDR1 and CDR2: SGHVS, FNYEAQ. The CDR3 loop spans 15 amino acids. Trimming pared 1 base from V and 0 bases from J, leaving 8 bases between. Here the CDR3 DNA reads TGTGCCAGCAGCTTAGTGGGAACTAGCACAGATACGCAGTATTTT. As protein: CASSLVGTSTDTQYF.

The table lists this clone with a few counts. V gene TRBV7-2 combines with J gene TRBJ1-1; a weak D match, TRBD1 (6 bases). The CDR3 consists of 15 residues. The V end was cut by 4 bases, the J end by 4 bases, with 16 bases between. Per the germline V gene, CDR1 is SGHTA and CDR2 is FQGNSA. CDR3 region: CASSYRGGARTEAFF. The CDR3 DNA is TGTGCCAGCAGCTATAGGGGGGGGGCCCGCACTGAAGCTTTCTTT.

This clone was observed a handful of times. This rearrangement joins TRBV30 to TRBJ1-6; unclear D gene. The CDR3 length is 12 residues. V gave up 1 base and J gave up 14 bases, with 12 bases separating them. CDR1 is GTSNPN, CDR2 SVGIG, per germline (reference sequence). For the CDR3, the DNA is TGTGCCTGGAGTGGGTTGGGATCGGCCCTCCACTTT. Translating gives CAWSGLGSALHF. The whole variable domain, filled in from reference TRBV30 and TRBJ1-6, reads SQTIHQWPATLVQPVGSPLSLECTVEGTSNPNLYWYRQAAGRGLQLLFYSVGIGQISSEVPQNLSASRPQDRQFILSSKKLLLSDSGFYLCAWSGLGSALHFGNGTRLTVT.

The chain couples TRBV7-2 to TRBJ1-6; a weak D match, TRBD1 (5 bases). The V gene lost 5 bases and the J gene lost 8 bases, with 16 bases spanning the gap. From germline, CDR1 is SGHTA and CDR2 FQGNSA. The CDR3 consists of 15 residues. This chain's CDR3 is CASSVGGGTYSPLHF. The CDR3 DNA follows: TGTGCCAGCAGCGTGGGGGGGGGAACTTATTCACCCCTCCACTTT. Full variable domain (missing parts from reference TRBV7-2 and TRBJ1-6): GAGVSQSPSNKVTEKGKDVELRCDPISGHTALYWYRQSLGQGLEFLIYFQGNSAPDKSGLPSDRFSAERTGGSVSTLTIQRTQQEDSAVYLCASSVGGGTYSPLHFGNGTRLTVT.

The chain uses TRBV3-1 (or the pseudogene TRBV3-2) and TRBJ2-1; 8 nucleotides match TRBD1. J lost 7 bases, V lost 1 base, and 6 bases had no gene match. Germline V gene lookup returns CDR1 LGHDT and CDR2 YNNKEL (reference sequence). The CDR3 covers 15 residues. In DNA, the CDR3 is TGTGCCAGCAGCCAAGTGCAGGGGGCTGTGAATGAGCAGTTCTTC. Translating gives CASSQVQGAVNEQFF.

This chain uses TRBV14 with TRBJ1-1, with D perhaps matching TRBD1 (6 bases). This CDR3 region has 15 residues. The V gene's germline CDR1 is SGHDN and CDR2 FVKESK. V was cut by 0 bases and J by 1 base, with 9 bases left in between. CDR3 amino acids: CASSQEGRGNTEAFF. The CDR3 nucleotides are TGTGCCAGCAGCCAAGAGGGCAGGGGGAACACTGAAGCTTTCTTT.

Worth noting for this clone: This sample includes further DNA sequences coding for the same CDR3. This rearrangement joins TRBV7-2 to TRBJ1-5; D is undetermined. The CDR3 totals 16 residues. Germline V gene lookup returns CDR1 SGHTA and CDR2 FQGNSA. V gave up 1 base and J gave up 1 base, with 11 bases separating them. The CDR3 reads CASSLGGDPSNQPQHF. For the CDR3, the DNA is TGTGCCAGCAGCTTAGGCGGGGATCCCAGCAATCAGCCCCAGCATTTT.

The chain recombines TRBV5-5 with TRBJ1-5; 9 bases are shared with TRBD1. Germline V gives CDR1 SGHKS, CDR2 YYEKEE (reference sequence). The CDR3 consists of 17 residues. With V trimmed by 4 bases and J by 4 bases, 12 bases remained unmatched. The CDR3 loop is CASSDYQDRGKNQPQHF. CDR3 nucleotides: TGTGCCAGCAGCGACTACCAGGACAGGGGTAAAAATCAGCCCCAGCATTTT. The variable domain in full, with the rest retrieved from reference TRBV5-5 and TRBJ1-5, is DAGVTQSPTHLIKTRGQQVTLRCSPISGHKSVSWYQQVLGQGPQFIFQYYEKEERGRGNFPDRFSARQFPNYSSELNVNALLLGDSALYLCASSDYQDRGKNQPQHFGDGTRLSIL.

The rearrangement links TRBV19 to TRBJ1-4; unclear D gene. The germline CDR1 and CDR2 sequences are LNHDA and SQIVND (reference sequence). The length of the CDR3 is 14 residues. Trimming removed 6 bases from V and 8 bases from J, with 16 bases in between. Written as DNA, the CDR3 is TGTGCCAGTAGCGTGGCGGAGGCGCGAGAAAAACTGTTTTTT. Its protein product is CASSVAEAREKLFF.

This clone was seen a single time. The chain joins TRBV5-1 to TRBJ2-5; D might be TRBD2 (5 bases). CDR1 is SGHRS and CDR2 is YFSETQ in the germline V gene. This CDR3 comprises 15 residues. Trimming removed 4 bases from V and 3 bases from J, with 16 bases in between. In nucleotides, the CDR3 is TGCGCCAGCAGCGTAAACCACGGACTTGAAGAGACCCAGTACTTC. It encodes CASSVNHGLEETQYF.

The chain uses TRBV6-1 and TRBJ2-7; 7 nucleotides agree with TRBD1. This CDR3 is built from 15 residues. V gave up 1 base and J gave up 3 bases; unmatched junction bases: 6. CDR1 is MNHNS and CDR2 is SASEGT in the germline V gene. Written as DNA, the CDR3 is TGTGCCAGCAGTGAAGTCGGAACAGGGGACTACGAGCAGTACTTC. As protein: CASSEVGTGDYEQYF.

A single count supports this clone. The chain has TRBV19 and TRBJ2-1; the match to TRBD2 covers 8 bases. The CDR3 consists of 17 residues. V lost 4 bases to trimming and J lost 0 bases; unmatched junction nucleotides: 8. The germline V gene encodes CDR1 LNHDA and CDR2 SQIVND (reference sequence). CDR3 in DNA: TGTGCCAGTAGTACGACTAGCGCCCTTAGCTCCTACAATGAGCAGTTCTTC. As protein: CASSTTSALSSYNEQFF.